This T cell receptor beta chain is drawn from a study of OX40 agonist ivuxolimab in advanced cancers. Sequencing was performed with immunoSEQ multiplex PCR; in TCRdb, only in-frame clones are kept and a portion is missing. This sample carries some 97,000 clones, 85% to 95% of them seen once, and the ten largest clones take approximately 0.58%. This sequence originates from an adult with an advanced solid tumor such as melanoma, head and neck, liver or kidney cancer. The sequences come from CD4+ or CD8+ T cells sorted from blood, collected in a trial of the OX40 agonist ivuxolimab.

The CDR3 nucleotides are TGTGCCAGCAGCATGACAGGGGAGAGAGCGACCCAGTACTTC. Its translation is CASSMTGERATQYF. V usage is TRBV28 and J usage is TRBJ2-5, with 8 bases lining up with TRBD1. Trimming at V came to 6 bases and at J to 7 bases, leaving 10 bases not matched to a gene. CDR3 length: 14 residues. Per germline, CDR1 MDHEN and CDR2 SYDVKM.